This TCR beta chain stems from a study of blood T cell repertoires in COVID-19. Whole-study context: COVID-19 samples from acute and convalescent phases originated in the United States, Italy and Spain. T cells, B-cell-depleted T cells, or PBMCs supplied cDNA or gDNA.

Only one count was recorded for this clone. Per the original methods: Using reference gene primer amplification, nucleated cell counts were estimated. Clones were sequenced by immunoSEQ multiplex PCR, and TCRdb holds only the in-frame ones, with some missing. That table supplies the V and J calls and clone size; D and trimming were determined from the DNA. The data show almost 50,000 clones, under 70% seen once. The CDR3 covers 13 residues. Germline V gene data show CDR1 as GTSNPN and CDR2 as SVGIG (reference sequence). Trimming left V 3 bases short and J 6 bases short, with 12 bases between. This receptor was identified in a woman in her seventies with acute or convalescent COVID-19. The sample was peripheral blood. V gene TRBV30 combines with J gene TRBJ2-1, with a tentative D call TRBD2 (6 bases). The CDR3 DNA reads TGTGCCTGGAGAAGAGGAGCGGGCAATGAGCAGTTCTTC. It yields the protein CAWRRGAGNEQFF.